This T cell receptor beta chain derives from a study of T-cell reconstitution after alpha-beta-depleted transplantation in children. The CDR3 consists of 16 residues. Per germline, CDR1 MDHEN and CDR2 SYDVKM. Construction of the TCRbeta library involved unique molecular identifiers. From the PCR reads, TCRdb called clonotypes with MiXCR, one entry per CDR3 protein. The repertoire holds 100,000 or so distinct CDR3 sequences, with 4.5% to 7.5% as singletons. Study outcomes and limitations: The main origin of T-cell counts and diversity one year after transplant was newly produced T cells. Several hundred expanded graft clones reportedly gave rise to the alpha-beta T cells present about two months after transplant. Some patients' high day-60 TCRbeta diversity was attributed to recipient cells surviving conditioning.

Comment on this clonotype: Its antigen remains unknown. One end of the junction is discordant with germline, which a read error may explain.

Sequences were derived from PBMCs, mostly from graft donor cells, sampled 60 days after TCRalphabeta/CD19-depleted stem cell transplant. This sequence originates from a female patient aged 2 to 10 who had a stem cell transplant for Fanconi anemia, so the T cells may come from the graft donor. The chain uses TRBV28 and TRBJ1-1; D might be TRBD1 (5 bases). CDR3: CSSSSRPGFMNTEAFF. CDR3 in DNA: TGTTCCAGCAGTTCCAGGCCAGGGTTCATGAACACTGAAGCTTTCTTT.